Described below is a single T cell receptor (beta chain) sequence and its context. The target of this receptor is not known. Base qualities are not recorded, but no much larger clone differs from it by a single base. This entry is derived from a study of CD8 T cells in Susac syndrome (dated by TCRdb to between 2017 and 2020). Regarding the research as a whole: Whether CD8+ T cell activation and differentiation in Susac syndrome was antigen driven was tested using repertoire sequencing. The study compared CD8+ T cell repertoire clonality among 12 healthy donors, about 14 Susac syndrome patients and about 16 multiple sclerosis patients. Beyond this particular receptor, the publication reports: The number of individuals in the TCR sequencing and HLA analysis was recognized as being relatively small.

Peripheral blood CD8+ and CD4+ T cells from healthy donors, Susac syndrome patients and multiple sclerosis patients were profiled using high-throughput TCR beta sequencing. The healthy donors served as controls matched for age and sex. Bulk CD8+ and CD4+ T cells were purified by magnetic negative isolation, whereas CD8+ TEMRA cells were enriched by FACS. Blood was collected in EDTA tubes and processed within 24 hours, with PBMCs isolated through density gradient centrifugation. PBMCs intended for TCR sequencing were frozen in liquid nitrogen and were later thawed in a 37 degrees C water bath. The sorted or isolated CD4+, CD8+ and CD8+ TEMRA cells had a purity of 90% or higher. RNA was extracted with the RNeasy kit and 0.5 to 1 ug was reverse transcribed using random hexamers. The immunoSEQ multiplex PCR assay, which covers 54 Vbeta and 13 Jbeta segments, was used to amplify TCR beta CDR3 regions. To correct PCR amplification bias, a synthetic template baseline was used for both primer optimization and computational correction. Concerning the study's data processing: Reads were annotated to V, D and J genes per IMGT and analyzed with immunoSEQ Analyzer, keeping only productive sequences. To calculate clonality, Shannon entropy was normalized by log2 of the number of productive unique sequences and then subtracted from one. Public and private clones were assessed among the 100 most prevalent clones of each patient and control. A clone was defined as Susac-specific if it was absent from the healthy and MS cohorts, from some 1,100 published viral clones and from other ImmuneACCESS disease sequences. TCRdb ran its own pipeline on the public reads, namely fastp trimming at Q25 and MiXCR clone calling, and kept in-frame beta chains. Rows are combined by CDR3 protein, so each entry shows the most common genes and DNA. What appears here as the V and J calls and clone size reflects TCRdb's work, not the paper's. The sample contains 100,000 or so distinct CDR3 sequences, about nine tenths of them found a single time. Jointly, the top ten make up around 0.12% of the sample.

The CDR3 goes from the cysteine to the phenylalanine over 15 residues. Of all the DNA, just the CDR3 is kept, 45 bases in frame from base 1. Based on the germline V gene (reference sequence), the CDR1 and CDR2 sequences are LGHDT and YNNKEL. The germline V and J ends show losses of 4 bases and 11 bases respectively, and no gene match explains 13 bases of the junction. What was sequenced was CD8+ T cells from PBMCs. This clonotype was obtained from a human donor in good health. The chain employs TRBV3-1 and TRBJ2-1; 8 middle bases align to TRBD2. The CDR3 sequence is CASSLIAGTFSKQFF. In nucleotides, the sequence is TGTGCCAGCAGCCTAATAGCGGGGACCTTTTCTAAGCAGTTCTTC.